The 32 T cell receptor beta chains reported below all come from one sample, sequenced in a study of blood T cells in healthy people across ages. It was with a sample-barcoded 5' primer and a J-beta primer mix that a second PCR of roughly 7 to 12 cycles was run. TCRdb redid the calling of the 5' RACE reads with MiXCR, one entry per CDR3 protein. The sample lists more than 500,000 distinct CDR3 sequences, roughly 29% occurring once. The source material was blood. These receptors were taken from a woman in her 70s in good health.

The chain combines TRBV6-2 or TRBV6-3 with TRBJ1-2; TRBD1 matches 9 bases. This CDR3 contains 20 residues. Trimming removed 0 bases from V and 4 bases from J; junction bases left unmatched: 18. Germline values: CDR1 MNHEY, CDR2 SVGEGT. The CDR3 here is CASSYSNLRDRALNGYGYTF. The CDR3 nucleotides are TGTGCCAGCAGTTACTCGAATCTCCGGGACAGGGCCCTCAATGGCTATGGCTACACCTTC.

CDR3: CASRGGNTIYF. CDR3 in DNA: TGTGCCAGCCGAGGGGGGAACACCATATATTTT. The J gene is TRBJ1-3, the V gene TRBV11-2, with D perhaps matching TRBD1 (6 bases). Germline values: CDR1 SGHAT, CDR2 FQNNGV. There are 11 residues in the CDR3. V lost 8 bases to trimming and J lost 7 bases, with 9 bases between them.

The chain employs TRBV7-8 and TRBJ2-1; D remains ambiguous. The CDR3 loop spans 13 amino acids. Trimming pared 2 bases from V and 8 bases from J, leaving 10 bases between. Germline V gene data show CDR1 as SGHVS and CDR2 as FQNEAQ. Here the CDR3 DNA reads TGTGCCAGCAGCTTATTAATGAGGCATGAGCAGTTCTTC. It yields the protein CASSLLMRHEQFF.

This clonotype was observed a few times. This rearrangement joins TRBV5-1 to TRBJ2-3; 7 nucleotides agree with TRBD2. Germline CDR1 and CDR2: SGHRS and YFSETQ. V shed 4 bases and J 6 bases; nucleotides not matched to a gene: 8. This CDR3 contains 14 residues. Written as DNA, the CDR3 is TGCGCCAGCAGCCTCGAGCGGGGTGAGGATACGCAGTATTTT. It yields the protein CASSLERGEDTQYF.

This chain connects TRBV7-6 to TRBJ2-1, with TRBD2 matching over 9 bases. Germline-derived CDR1 and CDR2 are SGHVS and FNYEAQ. The V and J ends lost 5 bases and 5 bases, in that order; junction bases with no gene match: 10. The CDR3 extends over 16 amino acids. The CDR3 is CASSPPSGGRNNEQFF. CDR3 in DNA: TGTGCCAGCAGCCCCCCGAGCGGGGGGAGGAACAATGAGCAGTTCTTC.

V gene TRBV3-1 combines with J gene TRBJ1-1, with no clear D. CDR3 length equals 15 residues. Germline V gene lookup returns CDR1 LGHDT and CDR2 YNNKEL (reference sequence). Trimming left V 1 base short and J 2 bases short, with 11 bases between. The CDR3 sequence is CASSQVGLQNTEAFF. CDR3 bases: TGTGCCAGCAGCCAAGTGGGCCTACAAAACACTGAAGCTTTCTTT.

This clonotype was seen more than once but under ten times. The chain has TRBV12-3 or TRBV12-4 and TRBJ1-1; maybe TRBD1 (6 bases). V was cut by 8 bases and J by 11 bases, with 21 bases left in between. The CDR3 is made up of 13 amino acids. The CDR3 region is CASRKLGAFGAFF. CDR3 in DNA: TGTGCCAGCCGAAAACTGGGGGCCTTTGGGGCTTTCTTT.

This clonotype came up a few times. The chain has TRBV6-6 and TRBJ2-5; 12 bases are shared with TRBD2. This CDR3 contains 15 residues. Unmatched junction bases numbered 5, after V lost 6 bases and J lost 3 bases. Germline assignment: CDR1 MNHNY and CDR2 SVGAGI (reference sequence). CDR3 residues: CASRPRLAGEETQYF. CDR3 sequence (DNA): TGTGCCAGCAGACCCCGACTAGCGGGGGAAGAGACCCAGTACTTC.

In its sample, this clonotype was seen many times. V and J are TRBV12-3 or TRBV12-4 and TRBJ2-7; 10 nucleotides match TRBD2. The V and J ends lost 3 bases and 6 bases, in that order; junction bases with no gene match: 8. The CDR3 spans 15 residues. CDR3 coding DNA: TGTGCCAGCAGTTTTCGCGGCACTAGCGGGGTCGAGCAGTACTTC. Translation: CASSFRGTSGVEQYF.

This clonotype has just a few counts. The chain employs TRBV11-3 and TRBJ1-2; D is uncertain. This CDR3 region has 12 residues. Germline loops: CDR1 SGHNT, CDR2 YENEEA. The V end lost 6 bases, the J end lost 4 bases, and 9 bases lay between the germline ends. The CDR3 is CASSQTSYGYTF. DNA of the CDR3: TGTGCCAGCAGTCAAACAAGCTATGGCTACACCTTC. Full variable domain (rest looked up from reference TRBV11-3 and TRBJ1-2): EAGVVQSPRYKIIEKKQPVAFWCNPISGHNTLYWYLQNLGQGPELLIRYENEEAVDDSQLPKDRFSAERLKGVDSTLKIQPAELGDSAVYLCASSQTSYGYTFGSGTRLTVV.

The rearrangement joins TRBV7-3 to TRBJ2-5; 14 bases line up with TRBD2. The J call is in doubt because the DNA end fits TRBJ2-1 better. This CDR3 contains 13 residues. CDR1 and CDR2 (germline): SGHTA, FQGTGA. The CDR3 loop reads CASSSGTSGGQFF. The CDR3 region has the DNA TGTGCCAGCAGCTCTGGGACTAGCGGGGGGCAGTTCTTC.

The V and J genes are TRBV7-9 and TRBJ2-1, with a weak D call TRBD2 (6 bases). V lost 2 bases and J 6 bases, leaving 23 bases between the germline ends. The CDR3 extends over 18 amino acids. CDR1 SEHNR and CDR2 FQNEAQ come from the germline V gene (reference sequence). The chain's CDR3 is CASSLWAGTASLGNEQFF. The CDR3 coding sequence is TGTGCCAGCAGCTTATGGGCCGGGACTGCATCCTTAGGCAATGAGCAGTTCTTC.

The V gene is TRBV4-3, the J gene TRBJ1-5; no clear D gene. The CDR3 runs 15 residues. The V gene lost 5 bases and the J gene lost 7 bases, with 18 bases spanning the gap. CDR1 LGHNA and CDR2 YSLEER come from the germline V gene. CDR3 bases: TGCGCCAGCAGCAGCCAAGTAGTGCTTGGGCAGCCCCAGCATTTT. Translating it yields CASSSQVVLGQPQHF.

The chain joins TRBV20-1 to TRBJ2-4; D may be TRBD2 (6 bases). V was trimmed by 3 bases and J by 7 bases, leaving 16 bases between them. CDR3 length: 14 amino acids. Germline V gene lookup returns CDR1 DFQATT and CDR2 SNEGSKA (reference sequence). The CDR3 bases are TGCAGTGCTAGGGGGGGAGGAGTACAGAACATTCAGTACTTC. This sequence encodes CSARGGGVQNIQYF.

The chain joins TRBV25-1 to TRBJ2-5; D gene uncertain. The germline V gene encodes CDR1 MGHDK and CDR2 SYGVNS. V was shortened by 1 base and J by 5 bases, with 20 bases between the two germline ends. This CDR3 spans 17 amino acids. CDR3 DNA: TGTGCCAGCAGTGAATTAAGAATCGGGCAGATGAGGGAGACCCAGTACTTC. Its protein product is CASSELRIGQMRETQYF. Looking up the rest from reference TRBV25-1 and TRBJ2-5 gives the full variable domain: EADIYQTPRYLVIGTGKKITLECSQTMGHDKMYWYQQDPGMELHLIHYSYGVNSTEKGDLSSESTVSRIRTEHFPLTLESARPSHTSQYLCASSELRIGQMRETQYFGPGTRLLVL.

This clonotype has a count of ten or more. The V and J genes are TRBV4-3 and TRBJ2-1, with 8 nucleotides matching TRBD1. Germline V CDR1 and CDR2: LGHNA, YSLEER. The CDR3 contains 15 residues. The junction had 4 bases not matched to a gene; V was cut back by 1 base and J by 5 bases. CDR3 protein: CASSQGTGWDNEQFF. CDR3 nucleotide sequence: TGCGCCAGCAGCCAAGGGACAGGGTGGGACAATGAGCAGTTCTTC.

This rearrangement joins TRBV20-1 to TRBJ1-5; 11 bases map to TRBD1. V lost 3 bases to trimming and J lost 10 bases; unmatched junction nucleotides: 11. Looked up from germline, CDR1 is DFQATT and CDR2 is SNEGSKA (reference sequence). This CDR3 has 15 amino acids. Written as DNA, the CDR3 is TGCAGTGCTAGCCCAGGGACAGGGGGATGGGAACCCCAGCATTTT. Amino acids: CSASPGTGGWEPQHF.

This clonotype was counted only a few times. At one of its ends the junction is not consistent with the germline gene, which may arise from a read error. V gene TRBV7-9 combines with J gene TRBJ1-4; D is unresolved. There are 16 residues in the CDR3. CDR1 is SEHNR, CDR2 FQNEAQ, per germline (reference sequence). This chain's CDR3 is CASSPGVGLLGEKLFF. The CDR3 DNA reads as TGCGCCAGCAGCCCCGGGGTCGGACTGCTGGGAGAAAAACTGTTTTTT.

Here the CDR3 reads CSVRTGDSEQYF. The CDR3 bases are TGCAGCGTTCGGACAGGGGATTCCGAGCAGTACTTC. The rearrangement joins TRBV29-1 to TRBJ2-7, with TRBD1 matching over 9 bases. CDR3 size: 12 residues. Germline values: CDR1 SQVTM, CDR2 ANQGSEA. The V gene end was trimmed by 5 bases and the J gene end by 6 bases; junction bases not matched to a gene: 5.

This clonotype was detected ten times or more. The chain is built from TRBV29-1 and TRBJ2-5, with D possibly being TRBD1 (5 bases). V was pared by 1 base and J by 0 bases, with 12 bases between. CDR3 length equals 15 residues. The germline CDR1 and CDR2 sequences are SQVTM and ANQGSEA. CDR3 sequence (DNA): TGCAGCGTTGAAGGGGGCAGGTACTACCAAGAGACCCAGTACTTC. Translation: CSVEGGRYYQETQYF. Supplemented by reference TRBV29-1 and TRBJ2-5, the full variable domain reads SAVISQKPSRDICQRGTSLTIQCQVDSQVTMMFWYRQQPGQSLTLIATANQGSEATYESGFVIDKFPISRPNLTFSTLTVSNMSPEDSSIYLCSVEGGRYYQETQYFGPGTRLLVL.

This clonotype has more than one count but fewer than ten. The J gene is TRBJ2-1, the V gene TRBV21-1. TRBV21-1 is a pseudogene. The CDR3 consists of 13 residues. The CDR3 loop reads CASSVARYNEQFF. CDR3 nucleotide sequence: TGTGCCAGCAGTGTAGCCCGATACAATGAGCAGTTCTTC.

The chain uses TRBV7-2 and TRBJ2-3; D call uncertain. The V end lost 1 base, the J end lost 3 bases, and 5 bases lay between the germline ends. This CDR3 is built from 13 residues. In germline, CDR1 is SGHTA, CDR2 FQGNSA. In nucleotides, the CDR3 is TGTGCCAGCAGCTTAGTGGTTACAGATACGCAGTATTTT. Its protein is CASSLVVTDTQYF.

In the case of this clonotype: One end of the junction varies from germline; a read error may be responsible. The rearrangement joins TRBV7-2 to TRBJ2-7, with a possible D match to TRBD1 (5 bases). Germline V gives CDR1 SGHTA, CDR2 FQGNSA. CDR3 length: 14 amino acids. The CDR3 DNA is TGCGCCAGCAGCTACCAAACCGCAGGGTACGAGCAGTACTTC. It codes for CASSYQTAGYEQYF. Based on the CDR3 plus reference TRBV7-2 and TRBJ2-7, the full variable domain is GAGVSQSPSNKVTEKGKDVELRCDPISGHTALYWYRQSLGQGLEFLIYFQGNSAPDKSGLPSDRFSAERTGGSVSTLTIQRTQQEDSAVYLCASSYQTAGYEQYFGPGTRLTVT.

There are many counts of this clonotype. The genes are TRBV7-2 and TRBJ1-2, with D unresolved. This CDR3 comprises 16 residues. The germline V and J ends were trimmed by 1 base and 4 bases, with 16 bases remaining between them. The germline V gene encodes CDR1 SGHTA and CDR2 FQGNSA. DNA of the CDR3: TGTGCCAGCAGCTTAGGGGCAGCAGCGAACCTCTATGGCTACACCTTC. Translation gives CASSLGAAANLYGYTF.

This clonotype has a handful of counts. The V gene is TRBV7-2, the J gene TRBJ2-5; 15 bases map to TRBD2. This CDR3 has 18 amino acids. Germline V gives CDR1 SGHTA, CDR2 FQGNSA. V trimming: 1 base; J trimming: 5 bases; junction bases outside the gene matches: 8. This chain's CDR3 is CASSLGRTSGGARETQYF. CDR3 nucleotide sequence: TGTGCCAGCAGCTTAGGAAGGACTAGCGGGGGGGCCAGGGAGACCCAGTACTTC.

Ten or more counts support this clonotype. The J gene is TRBJ1-4, the V gene TRBV20-1; D is undetermined. The ends were cut back, 6 bases at V and 4 bases at J, with 21 bases in the middle. CDR1 and CDR2 (germline): DFQATT, SNEGSKA (reference sequence). The CDR3 runs to 16 residues. The CDR3 DNA reads as TGCAGTGCCCCGCCGGCAGCCGCACAGAATAATGAAAAACTGTTTTTT. It codes for CSAPPAAAQNNEKLFF.

V gene TRBV21-1 combines with J gene TRBJ2-4; the DNA was not used to check the table's D call, TRBD2. TRBV21-1 is assigned pseudogene status. CDR3 length: 18 amino acids. The CDR3 region is CASTLEMGPRPAKNIQYF. The CDR3 DNA follows: TGTGCCAGCACCCTAGAGATGGGCCCTCGCCCAGCCAAAAACATTCAGTACTTC.

Remarks on this clonotype: An end of the junction differs from the germline gene, which may be a read error. The chain recombines TRBV11-2 with TRBJ1-2; unclear D gene. The V gene's germline CDR1 is SGHAT and CDR2 FQNNGV. The CDR3 contains 14 residues. DNA for the CDR3: TGTGTCAGCAGCTTATCCAGCTCTAACTATGGCTACACCTTC. Amino acids: CVSSLSSSNYGYTF.

The rearrangement links TRBV29-1 to TRBJ2-5; D gene uncertain. With 0 bases removed from V and 0 bases from J, the gap between germline ends came to 5 bases. This CDR3 has 13 residues. The germline V gene has CDR1 SQVTM and CDR2 ANQGSEA. CDR3 in amino acids: CSVEDGHQETQYF. The CDR3 nucleotides are TGCAGCGTTGAAGATGGACACCAAGAGACCCAGTACTTC. The complete variable domain, with remaining parts taken from reference TRBV29-1 and TRBJ2-5, reads SAVISQKPSRDICQRGTSLTIQCQVDSQVTMMFWYRQQPGQSLTLIATANQGSEATYESGFVIDKFPISRPNLTFSTLTVSNMSPEDSSIYLCSVEDGHQETQYFGPGTRLLVL.

V is TRBV5-6 and J is TRBJ1-2; 12 bases are shared with TRBD1. The germline V gene has CDR1 SGHDT and CDR2 YYEEEE. This CDR3 spans 17 amino acids. Trimming at V came to 1 base and at J to 3 bases, leaving 7 bases not matched to a gene. DNA of the CDR3: TGTGCCAGCAGCTTGCCCGGGACAGGGGGCGCTTACTATGGCTACACCTTC. Protein sequence: CASSLPGTGGAYYGYTF.

The chain carries TRBV12-3 or TRBV12-4 and TRBJ2-5; 15 bases map to TRBD2. V dropped 1 base and J dropped 4; count of bases not matched to a gene: 1. The CDR3 is 16 residues long. CDR3: CASSLEGLAGGETQYF. Written as DNA, the CDR3 is TGTGCCAGCAGTTTAGAGGGACTAGCGGGAGGAGAGACCCAGTACTTC.

The chain carries TRBV7-3 and TRBJ2-3, with 10 bases identical to TRBD2. The V segment lost 5 bases and the J segment 6 bases; nucleotides outside the gene matches: 8. The CDR3 totals 15 residues. The germline V gene encodes CDR1 SGHTA and CDR2 FQGTGA. The chain's CDR3 is CASSTSGGAGDTQYF. The DNA for the CDR3 is TGTGCCAGCAGCACAAGCGGGGGGGCCGGGGATACGCAGTATTTT.